This T cell receptor (beta chain) was captured in a study of CD8+ T cells in alopecia areata. Study as a whole: It was oral tofacitinib, at 5 to 10 mg twice daily, that treated patients received. Scoring of treated patients' severity used the percentage of affected scalp area. Findings of the study overall: Researchers report lesional scalp, most notably alopecia totalis/universalis, outstripped normal scalp in clonality. Significant decreases in scalp clonality and expanded CD8+ clones followed tofacitinib treatment.

The CDR3 loop spans 17 amino acids. V was shortened by 4 bases and J by 0 bases, with 21 bases between the two germline ends. Germline values: CDR1 GTSNPN, CDR2 SVGIG (reference sequence). Reverse transcription of extracted RNA yielded cDNA, which provided the sequencing template. The data were produced by immunoSEQ multiplex PCR, yet TCRdb's version contains in-frame clones alone and is incomplete. The sample lists roughly 180,000 clones, around 56% occurring once. Treatment of the sample: oral pan-JAK inhibitor, 5-10 mg twice daily. As concerns this clone: Its specificity is not known.

This receptor was identified in a human donor with alopecia areata. Sequenced material: CD4+ T cells sorted from blood, taken at week 4, from a patient treated with tofacitinib. The chain is built from TRBV30 and TRBJ1-2, with D perhaps matching TRBD1 (6 bases). CDR3 DNA sequence: TGTGCCTGGAACCTCAGGGGCCTTGTCGAATCTAACTATGGCTACACCTTC. As protein: CAWNLRGLVESNYGYTF.